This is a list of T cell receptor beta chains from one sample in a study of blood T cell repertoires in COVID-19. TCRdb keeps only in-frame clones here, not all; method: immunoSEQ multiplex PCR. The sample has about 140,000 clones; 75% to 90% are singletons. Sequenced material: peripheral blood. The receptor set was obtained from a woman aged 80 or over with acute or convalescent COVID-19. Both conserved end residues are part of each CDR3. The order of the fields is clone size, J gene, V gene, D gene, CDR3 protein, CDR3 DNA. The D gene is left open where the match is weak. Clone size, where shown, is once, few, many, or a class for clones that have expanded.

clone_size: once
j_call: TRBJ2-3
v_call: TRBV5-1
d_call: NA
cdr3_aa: CASSSDEGSTDTQYF
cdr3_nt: TGCGCCAGCAGCTCGGATGAGGGTAGCACAGATACGCAGTATTTT

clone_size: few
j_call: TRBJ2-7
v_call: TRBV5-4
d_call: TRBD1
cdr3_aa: CASSPRDRAHEQYF
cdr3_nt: TGTGCCAGCAGCCCGAGGGACAGGGCCCACGAGCAGTACTTC

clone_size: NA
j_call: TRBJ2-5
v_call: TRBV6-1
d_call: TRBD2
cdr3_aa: CASSEREGRGQETQYF
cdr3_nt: TGTGCCAGCAGTGAACGGGAGGGTAGGGGCCAAGAGACCCAGTACTTC

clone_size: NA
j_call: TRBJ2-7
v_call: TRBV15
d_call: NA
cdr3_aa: CATSRDGRGREQYF
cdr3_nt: TGTGCCACCAGCAGAGATGGTAGAGGGAGGGAGCAGTACTTC

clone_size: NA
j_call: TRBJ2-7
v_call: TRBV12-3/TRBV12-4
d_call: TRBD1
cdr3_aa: CASRGQGEGEQYF
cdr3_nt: TGTGCCAGCAGGGGACAGGGGGAAGGCGAGCAGTACTTC

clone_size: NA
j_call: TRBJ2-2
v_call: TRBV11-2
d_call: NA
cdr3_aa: CASSLVPPWLASHTGELFF
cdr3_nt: TGTGCCAGCAGCTTAGTACCTCCCTGGCTAGCGAGTCACACCGGGGAGCTGTTTTTT

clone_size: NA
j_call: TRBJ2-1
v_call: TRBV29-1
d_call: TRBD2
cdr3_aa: CSVEGTSSLNEQFF
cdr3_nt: TGCAGCGTTGAAGGGACTAGCTCCTTAAATGAGCAGTTCTTC

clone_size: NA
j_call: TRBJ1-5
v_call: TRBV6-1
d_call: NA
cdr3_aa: CASSEGGRFAPQHF
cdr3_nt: TGTGCCAGCAGTGAAGGTGGCAGGTTCGCGCCCCAGCATTTT

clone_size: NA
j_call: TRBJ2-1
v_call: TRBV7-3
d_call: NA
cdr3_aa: CASTLGGWVNEQFF
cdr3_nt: TGTGCCAGCACCTTAGGGGGGTGGGTCAATGAGCAGTTCTTC

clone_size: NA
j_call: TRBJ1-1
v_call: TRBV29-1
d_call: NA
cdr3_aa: CSVEERGGLSEAFF
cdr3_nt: TGCAGCGTTGAAGAAAGGGGTGGGCTAAGTGAAGCTTTCTTT

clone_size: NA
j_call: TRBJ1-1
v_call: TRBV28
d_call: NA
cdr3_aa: CASSPPRDMGEAFF
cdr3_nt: TGTGCCAGCAGTCCGCCCAGGGACATGGGTGAAGCTTTCTTT

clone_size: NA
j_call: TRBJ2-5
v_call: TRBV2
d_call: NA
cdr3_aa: CASSAAGGTQYF
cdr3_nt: TGTGCCAGCAGTGCTGCGGGCGGGACCCAGTACTTC

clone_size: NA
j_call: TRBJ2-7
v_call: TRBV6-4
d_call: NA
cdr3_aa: CASSGPAVWVSSYEQYF
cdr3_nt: TGTGCCAGCAGTGGGCCCGCGGTTTGGGTTAGCTCCTACGAGCAGTACTTC

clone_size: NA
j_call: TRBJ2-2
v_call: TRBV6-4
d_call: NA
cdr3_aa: CASSESGVSAGELFF
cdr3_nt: TGTGCCAGCAGCGAATCAGGGGTGAGCGCCGGGGAGCTGTTTTTT

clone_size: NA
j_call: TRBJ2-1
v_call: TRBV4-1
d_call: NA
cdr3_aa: CASSQASTQTYNEQFF
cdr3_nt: TGCGCCAGCAGCCAAGCCTCGACACAGACCTACAATGAGCAGTTCTTC

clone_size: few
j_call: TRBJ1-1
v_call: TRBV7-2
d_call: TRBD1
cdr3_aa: CASSFRQGGAEAFF
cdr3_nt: TGTGCCAGCAGCTTCCGACAGGGAGGAGCTGAAGCTTTCTTT

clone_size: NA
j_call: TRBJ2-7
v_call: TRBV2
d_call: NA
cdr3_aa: CASSERGGHSYEQYF
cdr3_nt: TGTGCCAGCAGCGAGAGGGGGGGCCATTCTTACGAGCAGTACTTC

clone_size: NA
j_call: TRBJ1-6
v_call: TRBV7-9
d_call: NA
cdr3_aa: CASSFGGHSPLHF
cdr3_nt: TGTGCCAGCAGCTTTGGAGGGCATTCACCCCTCCACTTT

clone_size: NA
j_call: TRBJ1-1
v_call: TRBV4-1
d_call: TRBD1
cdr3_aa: CASSPRTGRYTEAFF
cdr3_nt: TGCGCCAGCAGCCCGCGGACAGGGCGGTACACTGAAGCTTTCTTT

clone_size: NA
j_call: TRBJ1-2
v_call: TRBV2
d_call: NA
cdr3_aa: CASSDRQYYGYTF
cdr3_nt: TGTGCCAGCAGTGACAGGCAATACTATGGCTACACCTTC

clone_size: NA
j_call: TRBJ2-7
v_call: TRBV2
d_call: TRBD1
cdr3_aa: CASSEWDRGAAYEQYF
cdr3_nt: TGTGCCAGCAGTGAATGGGACAGGGGAGCCGCGTACGAGCAGTACTTC

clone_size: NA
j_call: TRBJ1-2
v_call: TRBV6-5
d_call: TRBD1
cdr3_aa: CASSHDRGRLYGYTF
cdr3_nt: TGTGCCAGCAGTCACGACAGGGGGCGTCTCTATGGCTACACCTTC

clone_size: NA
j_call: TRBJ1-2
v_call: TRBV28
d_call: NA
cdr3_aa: CASSSPSVYGYTF
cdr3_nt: TGTGCCAGCAGTTCCCCGTCCGTCTATGGCTACACCTTC

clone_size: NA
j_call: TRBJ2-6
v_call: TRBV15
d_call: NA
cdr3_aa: CATSRAIGHHFFNVLTF
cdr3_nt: TGTGCCACCAGCAGAGCGATAGGACACCATTTTTTCAACGTCCTGACTTTC

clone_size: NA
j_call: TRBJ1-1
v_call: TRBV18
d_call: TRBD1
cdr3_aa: CASSLLQGVEAFF
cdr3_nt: TGTGCCAGCTCACTTTTACAGGGGGTCGAAGCTTTCTTT

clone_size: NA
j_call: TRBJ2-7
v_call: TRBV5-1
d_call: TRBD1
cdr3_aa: CASSLVGQGYEQYF
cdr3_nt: TGCGCCAGCAGCTTGGTAGGACAGGGTTACGAGCAGTACTTC

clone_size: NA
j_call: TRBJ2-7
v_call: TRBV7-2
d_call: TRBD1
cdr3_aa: CASSSDRTYDEQYF
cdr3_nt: TGTGCCAGCAGCTCGGACAGGACGTATGACGAGCAGTACTTC

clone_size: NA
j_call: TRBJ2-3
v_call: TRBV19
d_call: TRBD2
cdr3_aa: CASSRGGTTGGTDTQYF
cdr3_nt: TGTGCCAGTAGTAGGGGGGGGACGACGGGCGGCACAGATACGCAGTATTTT

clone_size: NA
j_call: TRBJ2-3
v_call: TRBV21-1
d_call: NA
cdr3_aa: CASRASRLAGASTDTQYF
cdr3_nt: TGTGCCAGCAGGGCCTCACGACTAGCGGGAGCTAGCACAGATACGCAGTATTTT

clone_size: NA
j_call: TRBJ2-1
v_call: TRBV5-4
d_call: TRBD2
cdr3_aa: CASSLEALAGLEQFF
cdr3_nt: TGTGCCAGCAGCTTGGAGGCACTAGCGGGATTAGAGCAGTTCTTC

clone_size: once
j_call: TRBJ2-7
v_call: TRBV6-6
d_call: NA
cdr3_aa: CASSYGRGYEQYF
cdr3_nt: TGTGCCAGCAGTTATGGCAGGGGATACGAGCAGTACTTC

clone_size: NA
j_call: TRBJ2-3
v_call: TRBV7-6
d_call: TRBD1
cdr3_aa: CASSLRTGGRDTQYF
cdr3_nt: TGTGCCAGCAGCTTACGGACAGGGGGAAGAGATACGCAGTATTTT

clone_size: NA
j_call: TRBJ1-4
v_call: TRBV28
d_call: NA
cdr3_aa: CASSLFPKGLYEKLFF
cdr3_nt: TGTGCCAGCAGTTTATTCCCGAAGGGGCTTTATGAAAAACTGTTTTTT

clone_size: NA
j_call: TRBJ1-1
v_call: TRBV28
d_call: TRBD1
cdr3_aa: CASSSPGQVKAFF
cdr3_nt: TGTGCCAGCAGCTCTCCGGGACAGGTCAAAGCTTTCTTT

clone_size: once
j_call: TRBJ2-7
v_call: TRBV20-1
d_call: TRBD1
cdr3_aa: CSASFPGTGYEQYF
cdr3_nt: TGCAGTGCTAGTTTTCCCGGGACAGGCTACGAGCAGTACTTC

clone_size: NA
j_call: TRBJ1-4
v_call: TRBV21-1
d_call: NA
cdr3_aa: CASSGGFATNEKLFF
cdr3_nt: TGTGCCAGCAGCGGAGGGTTTGCAACTAATGAAAAACTGTTTTTT

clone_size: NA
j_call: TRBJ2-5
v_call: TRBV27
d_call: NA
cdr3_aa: CASSFRGETQYF
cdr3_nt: TGTGCCAGCAGTTTCCGGGGAGAGACCCAGTACTTC

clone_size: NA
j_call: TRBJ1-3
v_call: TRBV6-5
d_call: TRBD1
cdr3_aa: CASRTDRGSGNTIYF
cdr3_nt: TGTGCCAGCAGGACGGACAGGGGCTCTGGAAACACCATATATTTT

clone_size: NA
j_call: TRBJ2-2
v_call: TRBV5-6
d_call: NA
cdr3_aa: CASSLAGATGTGELFF
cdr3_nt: TGTGCCAGCAGCTTGGCAGGGGCGACGGGCACCGGGGAGCTGTTTTTT

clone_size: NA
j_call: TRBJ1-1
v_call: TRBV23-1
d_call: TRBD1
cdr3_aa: CASSRGQGAGDTEAFF
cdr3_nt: TGCGCCAGCAGTCGGGGACAGGGGGCGGGGGACACTGAAGCTTTCTTT

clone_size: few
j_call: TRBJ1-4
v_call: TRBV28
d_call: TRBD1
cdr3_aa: CASSGPLGQGLGKLFF
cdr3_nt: TGTGCCAGCAGTGGGCCCCTCGGACAGGGCCTCGGAAAACTGTTTTTT

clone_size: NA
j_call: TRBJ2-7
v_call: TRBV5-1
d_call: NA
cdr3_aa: CASSLVVSENEQYF
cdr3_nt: TGCGCCAGCAGCTTGGTAGTTTCCGAGAACGAGCAGTACTTC

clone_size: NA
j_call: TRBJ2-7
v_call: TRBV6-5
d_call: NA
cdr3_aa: CASNPGNPYEQYF
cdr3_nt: TGTGCCAGCAACCCGGGAAACCCCTACGAGCAGTACTTC

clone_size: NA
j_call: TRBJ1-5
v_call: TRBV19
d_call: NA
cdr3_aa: CASSIDLGGDSNQPQHF
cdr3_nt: TGTGCCAGTAGTATAGATTTGGGGGGAGATAGCAATCAGCCCCAGCATTTT

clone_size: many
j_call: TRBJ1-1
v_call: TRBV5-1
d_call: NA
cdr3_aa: CASSPPIRGSTEAFF
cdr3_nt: TGCGCCAGCAGCCCACCAATTCGGGGGAGTACTGAAGCTTTCTTT

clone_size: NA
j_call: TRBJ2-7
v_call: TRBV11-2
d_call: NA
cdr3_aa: CASSLFRGTYEQYF
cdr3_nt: TGTGCCAGCAGTTTGTTCCGGGGAACGTACGAGCAGTACTTC

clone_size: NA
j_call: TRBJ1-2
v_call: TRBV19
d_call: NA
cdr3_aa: CASSTSRGGRKANYGYTF
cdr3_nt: TGTGCCAGTAGTACCTCGAGGGGGGGGCGAAAAGCTAACTATGGCTACACCTTC

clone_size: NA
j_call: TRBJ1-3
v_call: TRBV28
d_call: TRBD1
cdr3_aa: CASSLWTGRSGSGNTIYF
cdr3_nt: TGTGCCAGCAGTTTATGGACAGGGCGAAGTGGCTCTGGAAACACCATATATTTT

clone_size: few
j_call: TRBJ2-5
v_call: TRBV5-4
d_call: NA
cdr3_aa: CASSPAGLQETQYF
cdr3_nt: TGTGCCAGCAGCCCCGCAGGGTTACAAGAGACCCAGTACTTC

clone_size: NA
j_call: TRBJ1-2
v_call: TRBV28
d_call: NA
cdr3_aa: CASTSGATNYGYTF
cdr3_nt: TGTGCCAGCACGTCAGGGGCAACTAACTATGGCTACACCTTC

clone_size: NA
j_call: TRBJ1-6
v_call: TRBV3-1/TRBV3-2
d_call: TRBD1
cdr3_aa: CASSHGTGINSPLHF
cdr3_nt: TGTGCCAGCAGCCACGGGACAGGGATTAATTCACCCCTCCACTTT